These 20 T cell receptor beta chains originate from one sample sequenced in a study of blood T cell repertoires in COVID-19. This table comes from immunoSEQ multiplex PCR, and its TCRdb copy is limited to in-frame clones, with some not included. This table holds approximately 480,000 clones, roughly 87% found once. Sequences were obtained from PBMCs or T cells enriched from blood (not recorded which). Source of these receptors: a woman under 30 who had recovered from COVID-19.

V usage is TRBV6-5 and J usage is TRBJ2-6; possibly TRBD1 for D (5 bases). V was clipped by 7 bases and J by 3 bases, with 13 bases between them. There are 15 residues in the CDR3. Germline-derived CDR1 and CDR2 are MNHEY and SVGAGI. The CDR3 sequence is CASTFDSFGANVLTF. The DNA of the CDR3 is TGTGCCAGCACCTTTGACAGTTTTGGGGCCAACGTCCTGACTTTC.

The chain combines TRBV7-9 with TRBJ2-7; the match to TRBD1 covers 8 bases. The CDR3 sequence is 17 residues long. Losses at the gene ends were 2 bases for V and 4 bases for J; bases not matched to a gene: 13. Germline CDR1 reads SEHNR; CDR2 reads FQNEAQ (reference sequence). The chain's CDR3 is CASSLSPAGTGTYEQYF. The CDR3 DNA reads as TGTGCCAGCAGCTTAAGCCCGGCCGGGACAGGCACGTACGAGCAGTACTTC.

This chain's CDR3 is CASSLAAGGLVDTQYF. CDR3 coding DNA: TGCGCCAGCAGCTTGGCTGCGGGGGGGCTGGTAGATACGCAGTATTTT. The gene calls are TRBV5-1 and TRBJ2-3, with 9 nucleotides matching TRBD2. CDR1 and CDR2 (germline): SGHRS, YFSETQ. This CDR3 contains 16 residues. With 0 bases clipped from V and 5 bases from J, the junction kept 7 bases outside the gene matches.

V usage is TRBV5-1 and J usage is TRBJ2-5; possible D gene TRBD2, 5 bases. The CDR3 extends over 12 amino acids. V lost 4 bases to trimming and J lost 9 bases, with 13 bases between them. Per germline, CDR1 SGHRS and CDR2 YFSETQ. CDR3 nucleotide sequence: TGCGCCAGCAGCCCGTCCTCGGAGGCCCAGTACTTC. It is translated as CASSPSSEAQYF.

The gene calls are TRBV27 and TRBJ1-1, with D possibly being TRBD1 (6 bases). The CDR3 loop spans 15 amino acids. CDR1 is MNHEY, CDR2 SMNVEV, per germline (reference sequence). V was clipped by 6 bases and J by 2 bases, with 16 bases between them. As DNA, the CDR3 is TGTGCCAGCAGCGGAACGCCCAGGGGTAACACTGAAGCTTTCTTT. Translating gives CASSGTPRGNTEAFF.

This chain joins TRBV24-1 and TRBJ2-3, with D perhaps TRBD1 (7 bases). Trimming cost V 2 bases and J 6 bases, with 14 bases left between them. CDR3 length: 15 residues. CDR1 and CDR2 from the germline V gene are KGHDR and SFDVKD. The CDR3 loop is CATSDSQGGADTQYF. CDR3 DNA: TGTGCCACCAGTGATTCGCAGGGGGGCGCGGATACGCAGTATTTT.

The V gene is TRBV14, the J gene TRBJ2-3; D is perhaps TRBD1 (6 bases). This CDR3 region has 17 residues. Trimming shortened V by 5 bases and J by 1 base, and 19 bases separated the two germline ends. Germline CDR1 reads SGHDN; CDR2 reads FVKESK. For the CDR3, the DNA is TGTGCCAGCAGCTCAAGGGGCCGACAGGCGGGCACAGATACGCAGTATTTT. Its protein is CASSSRGRQAGTDTQYF.

In the case of this clone: This specimen includes other DNA sequences encoding the same CDR3. The V and J genes are TRBV5-1 and TRBJ1-1; D unresolved. The V end was cut by 4 bases, the J end by 8 bases, with 9 bases between. CDR3 length: 11 residues. Germline lookup yields CDR1 SGHRS and CDR2 YFSETQ. CDR3 protein: CASSPGSEAFF. CDR3 sequence (DNA): TGCGCCAGCAGCCCGGGGAGCGAAGCTTTCTTT.

The CDR3 region is CSSRQPQHF. For the CDR3, the DNA is TGCTCTTCTCGTCAGCCCCAGCATTTT. The V gene is TRBV29-1, the J gene TRBJ1-5; D call uncertain. CDR1 is SQVTM, CDR2 ANQGSEA, per germline. The CDR3 is 9 residues long.

V usage is TRBV11-2 and J usage is TRBJ2-5; D is unclear. Per germline, CDR1 SGHAT and CDR2 FQNNGV. Trimming left V 1 base short and J 5 bases short, with 11 bases between. This CDR3 is 14 amino acids long. The CDR3 coding sequence is TGTGCCAGCAGCTTAGGGCCGCCGATGGAGACCCAGTACTTC. It translates to CASSLGPPMETQYF.

The gene calls are TRBV7-2 and TRBJ1-1, with D unresolved. The CDR3 extends over 16 amino acids. Germline V gives CDR1 SGHTA, CDR2 FQGNSA. Trimming took 5 bases from V and 0 from J, leaving 16 bases between them. The CDR3 DNA sequence: TGTGCCAGCAGCCCAACGGGAGGGCGGATGAACACTGAAGCTTTCTTT. This translates into CASSPTGGRMNTEAFF.

This rearrangement joins TRBV6-1 to TRBJ2-5; 10 bases match TRBD2. V lost 2 bases to trimming and J lost 5 bases; unmatched junction nucleotides: 8. Germline assignment: CDR1 MNHNS and CDR2 SASEGT. This CDR3 comprises 16 residues. DNA of the CDR3: TGTGCCAGCAGTGAAATGAGCGGGGGGGCGGAGGAGACCCAGTACTTC. Translating it yields CASSEMSGGAEETQYF.

This chain uses TRBV27 with TRBJ1-4; 7 bases are shared with TRBD1. In germline, CDR1 is MNHEY, CDR2 SMNVEV (reference sequence). This CDR3 has 18 residues. The V segment lost 5 bases and the J segment 0 bases; nucleotides outside the gene matches: 12. The CDR3 here is CASSLTGTEPATNEKLFF. The CDR3 nucleotides read TGTGCCAGCAGTCTGACCGGGACAGAACCTGCAACTAATGAAAAACTGTTTTTT. The full variable domain, its missing parts supplied by reference TRBV27 and TRBJ1-4, is EAQVTQNPRYLITVTGKKLTVTCSQNMNHEYMSWYRQDPGLGLRQIYYSMNVEVTDKGDVPEGYKVSRKEKRNFPLILESPSPNQTSLYFCASSLTGTEPATNEKLFFGSGTQLSVL.

This clone has only a few counts. The gene calls are TRBV5-4 and TRBJ2-7; D possibly corresponds to TRBD2 (5 bases). Germline CDR1 SGHNT, CDR2 YYREEE (reference sequence). This CDR3 spans 14 amino acids. Trimming pared 3 bases from V and 0 bases from J, leaving 10 bases between. CDR3 loop: CASSSRTDSYEQYF. CDR3 nucleotide sequence: TGTGCCAGCAGCTCGAGGACTGACTCCTACGAGCAGTACTTC.

The V and J genes are TRBV5-1 and TRBJ1-1; a weak D match, TRBD1 (5 bases). This CDR3 has 14 residues. Trimming shortened V by 4 bases and J by 10 bases, and 20 bases separated the two germline ends. CDR1 is SGHRS, CDR2 YFSETQ, per germline. In DNA form, the CDR3 reads TGCGCCAGCAGCGACGAGGGAGGAGACAGCCGAGCTTTCTTT. The encoded protein is CASSDEGGDSRAFF.

This chain uses TRBV3-1 (or the pseudogene TRBV3-2) with TRBJ1-2; D perhaps matches TRBD1 (6 bases). This CDR3 is built from 15 residues. Deletions cut 0 bases from V and 4 bases from J, with 12 bases between. Germline-derived CDR1 and CDR2 are LGHDT and YNNKEL (reference sequence). CDR3: CASSQDTPRGYGYTF. The CDR3 DNA sequence: TGTGCCAGCAGCCAAGACACTCCCAGGGGCTATGGCTACACCTTC.

This rearrangement joins TRBV10-2 to TRBJ2-5, with TRBD2 matching over 7 bases. Losses at the gene ends were 5 bases for V and 4 bases for J; bases not matched to a gene: 4. Germline V gives CDR1 WSHSY, CDR2 SAAADI. The CDR3 consists of 13 residues. The CDR3 is CASSREGRETQYF. In DNA form, the CDR3 reads TGCGCCAGCAGTAGGGAGGGCAGAGAGACCCAGTACTTC.

The chain carries TRBV28 and TRBJ1-5, with TRBD1 matching over 7 bases. V was pared by 7 bases and J by 3 bases, with 6 bases of the junction left unmatched. In germline, CDR1 is MDHEN, CDR2 SYDVKM. The CDR3 is made up of 14 amino acids. CDR3 DNA sequence: TGTGCCAGCACCCCCGGGACAGTCAATCAGCCCCAGCATTTT. This translates into CASTPGTVNQPQHF.

The V gene is TRBV30, the J gene TRBJ2-7, with D perhaps matching TRBD1 (7 bases). Trimming left V 2 bases short and J 2 bases short, with 10 bases between. The CDR3 is 13 amino acids. Germline V gives CDR1 GTSNPN, CDR2 SVGIG (reference sequence). Written as DNA, the CDR3 is TGTGCCTGGAGTCGCGGGACAGCCTACGAGCAGTACTTC. It is translated as CAWSRGTAYEQYF.

The chain combines TRBV4-1 with TRBJ2-7; 7 bases agree with TRBD1. Germline CDR1 is MGHRA and CDR2 is YSYEKL. The CDR3 is made up of 18 amino acids. The trim removed 2 bases at V and 3 bases at J, leaving 16 bases unmatched. The CDR3 region is CASSQLLDTGQAHYEQYF. As DNA, the CDR3 is TGCGCCAGCAGCCAACTACTCGATACAGGACAGGCCCACTACGAGCAGTACTTC.